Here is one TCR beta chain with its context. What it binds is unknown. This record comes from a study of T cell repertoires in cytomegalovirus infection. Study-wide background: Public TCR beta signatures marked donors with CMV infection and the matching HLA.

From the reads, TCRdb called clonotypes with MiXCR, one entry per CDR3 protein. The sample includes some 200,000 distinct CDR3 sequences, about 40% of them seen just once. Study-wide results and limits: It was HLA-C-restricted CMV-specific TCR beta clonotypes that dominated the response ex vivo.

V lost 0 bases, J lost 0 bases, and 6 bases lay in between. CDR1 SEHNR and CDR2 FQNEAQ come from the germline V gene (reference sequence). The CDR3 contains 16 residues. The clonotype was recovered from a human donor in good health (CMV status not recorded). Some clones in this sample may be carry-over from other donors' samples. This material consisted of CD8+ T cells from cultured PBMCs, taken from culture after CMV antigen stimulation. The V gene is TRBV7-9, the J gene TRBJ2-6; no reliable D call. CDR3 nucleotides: TGTGCCAGCAGCTTAGCTTACAGCTCTGGGGCCAACGTCCTGACTTTC. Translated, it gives CASSLAYSSGANVLTF.